Listed here is a single T cell receptor (beta chain). A second PCR, run for about 7 to 11 cycles, used a sample-barcoded 5' primer plus a J-beta primer mix. A single record per CDR3 protein comes from TCRdb applying MiXCR to the 5' RACE reads. The repertoire holds around 520,000 distinct CDR3 sequences, with about 28% as singletons. The sample originates from a study of blood T cells in healthy people across ages. After removal of 6 bases from V and 4 bases from J, the junction contained 8 bases not matched to a gene. Germline V gene data show CDR1 as SQVTM and CDR2 as ANQGSEA. The CDR3 totals 14 residues. These data are also associated with another study on T cells of mothers and their children.

Sequencing input: blood. The J gene is TRBJ1-3, the V gene TRBV29-1; 8 nucleotides agree with TRBD1. This clonotype was sampled from a boy aged 2 to 9 in good health. Here the CDR3 DNA reads TGCAGCGTAGGGCAGGGGGCGCCCGGAAACACCATATATTTT. It specifies CSVGQGAPGNTIYF.